A single T cell receptor beta chain is shown here with its context. Method: immunoSEQ multiplex PCR; TCRdb's copy keeps in-frame clones and lacks some. The sample carries about 98,000 clones, under 95% recorded once. The sample comes from a study of T cell changes during pregnancy in multiple sclerosis. CDR1 and CDR2 from the germline V gene are SEHNR and FQNEAQ (reference sequence). The trim removed 5 bases at V and 4 bases at J, leaving 5 bases unmatched. The CDR3 is 14 amino acids. J is TRBJ1-2 and V is TRBV7-9; the match to TRBD1 covers 9 bases. The sequencing here drew on peripheral blood, taken after pregnancy. This receptor was taken from a female donor in good health, enrolled as a control in a pregnancy study. The chain's CDR3 is CASSAGTGIYGYTF. In nucleotides, the CDR3 is TGTGCCAGCAGCGCGGGGACAGGGATCTATGGCTACACCTTC. The full variable domain, its missing parts supplied by reference TRBV7-9 and TRBJ1-2, is DTGVSQNPRHKITKRGQNVTFRCDPISEHNRLYWYRQTLGQGPEFLTYFQNEAQLEKSRLLSDRFSAERPKGSFSTLEIQRTEQGDSAMYLCASSAGTGIYGYTFGSGTRLTVV.